The rows below give T cell receptor beta chains drawn from one sample of a study of T cells in localized non-small cell lung cancer. Data came from immunoSEQ multiplex PCR; TCRdb stores just in-frame clones and leaves some out. The profile shows 40,000 or so clones, roughly 80% of them singletons. The source material was PBMCs, sampled before any cancer treatment. The receptors were gathered from a woman aged 35 to 70 with stage II squamous cell lung carcinoma. CDR3s include the opening cysteine and the closing phenylalanine or tryptophan. D genes are given only for firm matches. Part of the rows lack a size; the others show once, few, many or a class for expanded clones.

D gene | J gene | V gene | clone size | CDR3 DNA | CDR3 protein
TRBD1 | TRBJ2-1 | TRBV28 | . | TGTGCCAGTCACCGGACAGGGGGATATGAGCAGTTCTTC | CASHRTGGYEQFF
. | TRBJ2-5 | TRBV4-1 | . | TGCGCCAGCAGCCAAGGGGTGATGGGTGGAGAGACCCAGTACTTC | CASSQGVMGGETQYF
. | TRBJ1-1 | TRBV6-5 | . | TGTGCCAGCACCCCAGGTGGGGGTATGAACACTGAAGCTTTCTTT | CASTPGGGMNTEAFF
TRBD1 | TRBJ2-1 | TRBV29-1 | . | TGCAGCGTTGAGGACACCTTCAGGGGGAATGAGCAGTTCTTC | CSVEDTFRGNEQFF
. | TRBJ2-2 | TRBV7-2 | . | TGTGCCAGCACCTTGGGAGTAGCCGGGGAGCTGTTTTTT | CASTLGVAGELFF
TRBD1 | TRBJ2-3 | TRBV6-1 | . | TGTGCCAGCAGTGACCCGGGACAGGGGAGCGGGTATTTT | CASSDPGQGSGYF
. | TRBJ2-1 | TRBV28 | . | TGTGCCAGCAGTTTATGGTTCAATGAGCAGTTCTTC | CASSLWFNEQFF
TRBD2 | TRBJ2-1 | TRBV28 | . | TGTGCCAGCAGTTTATACGGCGTAGCGGGAGGGCCATTTAGGCACAATGAGCAGTTCTTC | CASSLYGVAGGPFRHNEQFF
. | TRBJ2-2 | TRBV7-9 | . | TGTGCCACCCTAAATGGGGTAGGCTACACCGGGGAGCTGTTTTTT | CATLNGVGYTGELFF
. | TRBJ1-4 | TRBV5-1 | many | TGCGCCAGCAGCTTGGCAGGGCGTGAAAAACTGTTTTTT | CASSLAGREKLFF
. | TRBJ1-2 | TRBV4-3 | many | TGCGCCAGCAGCCAAGCCTTTCGGCGACAGGCAACATATTATGGCTACACCTTC | CASSQAFRRQATYYGYTF
TRBD2 | TRBJ2-5 | TRBV7-9 | . | TGTGCCAGCAGCTCTCTGCAGCGGGGAGAGACCCAGTACTTC | CASSSLQRGETQYF
. | TRBJ2-7 | TRBV21-1 | . | TGTGCCAGCAGCGAAGGGCCAGCTACCTACGAGCAGTACTTC | CASSEGPATYEQYF
. | TRBJ2-4 | TRBV7-6 | once | TGTGCCAGCAGCTCGGGACCAACTACTAGCATTCAGTACTTC | CASSSGPTTSIQYF
TRBD1 | TRBJ1-5 | TRBV28 | once | TGTGCCAGCAGTCAAGGACAGGGGCGCCGGCAGCCCCAGCATTTT | CASSQGQGRRQPQHF
. | TRBJ2-3 | TRBV6-5 | . | TGTGCCAGCAGTTACAGCCCGGACGCAGATACGCAGTATTTT | CASSYSPDADTQYF
TRBD1 | TRBJ1-1 | TRBV10-3 | . | TGTGCCATCAGTGATCCGCCAATGCGACAGGGGGACGGAACTGAAGCTTTCTTT | CAISDPPMRQGDGTEAFF
. | TRBJ1-4 | TRBV6-5 | . | TGTGCCAGCAGTAAAACAGGGAATACGGATGAAAAACTGTTTTTT | CASSKTGNTDEKLFF
. | TRBJ2-5 | TRBV7-7 | . | TGTGCTAGCAGCTTAGTAGGCACAGCCCAAGAGACCCAGTACTTC | CASSLVGTAQETQYF
. | TRBJ1-3 | TRBV13 | . | TGTGCCAGCAGCTTATGGCAGGCCTCTGGAAACACCATATATTTT | CASSLWQASGNTIYF
. | TRBJ2-2 | TRBV28 | . | TGTGCCAGCAGTACTGGGCGGGCGAACACCGGGGAGCTGTTTTTT | CASSTGRANTGELFF
TRBD2 | TRBJ2-5 | TRBV11-3 | . | TGTGCCAGCAGCTTGGGGGGGACTAGCGGCCAAGAGACCCAGTACTTC | CASSLGGTSGQETQYF
TRBD2 | TRBJ2-1 | TRBV2 | . | TGTGCCAGCAGTGGACCCGCTAGCGGGGGGGCCCGCAATGAGCAGTTCTTC | CASSGPASGGARNEQFF
TRBD1 | TRBJ2-2 | TRBV7-3 | . | TGTGCCAGCAGGACCGGGACAGGGGGCACCGGGGAGCTGTTTTTT | CASRTGTGGTGELFF
TRBD2 | TRBJ2-1 | TRBV2 | . | TGTGCCAGCAGTGACCCAGCGGGAACTTACAATGAGCAGTTCTTC | CASSDPAGTYNEQFF
. | TRBJ2-2 | TRBV27 | . | TGTGCCAGCAGTTTACAGGGAACGTTCGCGAACACCGGGGAGCTGTTTTTT | CASSLQGTFANTGELFF
TRBD1 | TRBJ1-4 | TRBV4-2 | . | TGTGCCGGGTCCCGGGACAGGGGAAAGGGAACTAATGAAAAACTGTTTTTT | CAGSRDRGKGTNEKLFF
TRBD1 | TRBJ1-1 | TRBV6-5 | . | TGTGCCAGCACCTTAGACAGGGCGACTGAAGCTTTCTTT | CASTLDRATEAFF
TRBD2 | TRBJ2-3 | TRBV6-6 | . | TGTGCCAGCAGTTACCCTAGCGGGAGGGTTCAAGATACGCAGTATTTT | CASSYPSGRVQDTQYF
. | TRBJ2-7 | TRBV4-2 | few | TGTGCCAGCAGCCAGAGTGGGAGCTCCTACGAGCAGTACTTC | CASSQSGSSYEQYF
. | TRBJ1-4 | TRBV6-5 | . | TGTGCCAGCAGACCGGTCTTGGGGGATGAAAAACTGTTTTTT | CASRPVLGDEKLFF
. | TRBJ2-5 | TRBV7-2 | . | TGTGCCAGCAGCTTACTCTTGACATCGGGAGAGACCCAGTACTTC | CASSLLLTSGETQYF
TRBD2 | TRBJ2-3 | TRBV7-9 | . | TGTGCCAGCAGCCCTGTAGCGGGGGAGAGCACAGATACGCAGTATTTT | CASSPVAGESTDTQYF
. | TRBJ2-3 | TRBV5-6 | few | TGTGCCAGCAGCTTGAAGCGGGTGGACGATACGCAGTATTTT | CASSLKRVDDTQYF
TRBD2 | TRBJ2-1 | TRBV28 | . | TGTGCCAGCAGTTTCGGTCCTGCGGGGGATGAGCAGTTCTTC | CASSFGPAGDEQFF
TRBD1 | TRBJ1-3 | TRBV11-2 | . | TGTGCCAGCAGCTTAGGCGGACAGGGAGCGGGAAACACCATATATTTT | CASSLGGQGAGNTIYF
. | TRBJ2-7 | TRBV11-2 | . | TGTGCCAGCAGCTTAATGATTGGGGTAGGGGACGACGAGCAGTACTTC | CASSLMIGVGDDEQYF
. | TRBJ1-5 | TRBV10-3 | . | TGTGCCATCAGTGATAGGGCAGAGTATAGCAATCAGCCCCAGCATTTT | CAISDRAEYSNQPQHF
. | TRBJ2-7 | TRBV4-3 | . | TGCGCCAGCAGCCAAGGATTCGGATACTCCTACGAGCAGTACTTC | CASSQGFGYSYEQYF
TRBD2 | TRBJ2-3 | TRBV7-2 | . | TGTGCCAGCAGCCCAACTAGCGGGAGGGCCGGAGATACGCAGTATTTT | CASSPTSGRAGDTQYF
TRBD1 | TRBJ2-1 | TRBV7-9 | . | TGTGCCAGCAGCTCAGATCCGGGACAGGGGGCCAATGAGCAGTTCTTC | CASSSDPGQGANEQFF
. | TRBJ1-2 | TRBV28 | . | TGTGCCAGCACCCCCTTCGGGGATGGCTACACCTTC | CASTPFGDGYTF
. | TRBJ1-1 | TRBV14 | . | TGTGCCAGCAGCCAAGGCGCCCGATTGGGGGAAACAGCTTTCTTT | CASSQGARLGETAFF
. | TRBJ1-6 | TRBV19 | few | TGTGCCAGTACCGAGGTCTCGCTCGGGAGTTCACCCCTCCACTTT | CASTEVSLGSSPLHF
. | TRBJ2-7 | TRBV6-5 | . | TGTGCCAGCAGTTCATCGTCCTACGAGCAGTACTTC | CASSSSSYEQYF
TRBD2 | TRBJ2-7 | TRBV7-2 | . | TGTGCCAGCAGCCAACTAGCGGGAGGGCGCGAGCAGTACTTC | CASSQLAGGREQYF
. | TRBJ1-4 | TRBV2 | . | TGTGCCAGCAGTGAAGCGGGTGCAACTAATGAAAAACTGTTTTTT | CASSEAGATNEKLFF
. | TRBJ2-2 | TRBV11-2 | . | TGTGCCAGCAGCTTAACCGGGGAGCTGTTTTTT | CASSLTGELFF
. | TRBJ2-1 | TRBV27 | . | TGTGCCAGCAGTTTAATACAGGGCTTTGAGCAGTTCTTC | CASSLIQGFEQFF
TRBD2 | TRBJ2-1 | TRBV6-4 | once | TGTGCCAGCAGTGAGGGTCTAGCGGGAGAAAAGTTCTTC | CASSEGLAGEKFF
TRBD1 | TRBJ1-2 | TRBV7-9 | . | TGTGCCAGCAGCTTGGGACAGGGCTTAAACTATGGCTACACCTTC | CASSLGQGLNYGYTF